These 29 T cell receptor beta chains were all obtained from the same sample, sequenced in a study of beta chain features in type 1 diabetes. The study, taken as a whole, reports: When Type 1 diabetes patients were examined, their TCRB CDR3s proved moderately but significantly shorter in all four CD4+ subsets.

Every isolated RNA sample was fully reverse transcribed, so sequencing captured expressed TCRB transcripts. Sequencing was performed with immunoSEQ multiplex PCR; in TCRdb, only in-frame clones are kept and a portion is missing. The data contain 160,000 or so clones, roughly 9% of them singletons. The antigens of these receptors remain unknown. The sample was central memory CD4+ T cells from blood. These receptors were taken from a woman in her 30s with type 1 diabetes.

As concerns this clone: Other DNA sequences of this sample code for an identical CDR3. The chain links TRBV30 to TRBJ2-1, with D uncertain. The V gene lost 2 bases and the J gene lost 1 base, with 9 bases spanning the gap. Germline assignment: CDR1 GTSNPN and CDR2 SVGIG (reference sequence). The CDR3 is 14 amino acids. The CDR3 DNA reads TGTGCCTGGAGTTTGTCAGGTTCCTACAATGAGCAGTTCTTC. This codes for CAWSLSGSYNEQFF.

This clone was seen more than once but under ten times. The DNA for the CDR3 is TGTGCCAGCAGCCGTGACTATAGCGGGAGATTATTCTTC. It is translated as CASSRDYSGRLFF. The chain employs TRBV11-2 and TRBJ2-1; 9 bases line up with TRBD2. The CDR3 has 13 residues. Germline CDR1 is SGHAT and CDR2 is FQNNGV. V was pared by 5 bases and J by 16 bases, with 12 bases of the junction left unmatched.

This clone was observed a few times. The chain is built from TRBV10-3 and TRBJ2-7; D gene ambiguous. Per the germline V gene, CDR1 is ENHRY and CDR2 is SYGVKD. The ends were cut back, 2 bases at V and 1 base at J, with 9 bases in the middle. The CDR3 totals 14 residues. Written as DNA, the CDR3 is TGTGCCATCAGTGAGAATCTGCAGTCCTACGAGCAGTACTTC. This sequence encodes CAISENLQSYEQYF.

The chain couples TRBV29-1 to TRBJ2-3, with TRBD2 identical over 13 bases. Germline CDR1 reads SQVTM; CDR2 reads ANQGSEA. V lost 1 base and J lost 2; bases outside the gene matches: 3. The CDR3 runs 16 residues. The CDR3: CSVEGGTSGNTDTQYF. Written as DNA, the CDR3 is TGCAGCGTTGAAGGCGGGACTAGCGGGAACACAGATACGCAGTATTTT.

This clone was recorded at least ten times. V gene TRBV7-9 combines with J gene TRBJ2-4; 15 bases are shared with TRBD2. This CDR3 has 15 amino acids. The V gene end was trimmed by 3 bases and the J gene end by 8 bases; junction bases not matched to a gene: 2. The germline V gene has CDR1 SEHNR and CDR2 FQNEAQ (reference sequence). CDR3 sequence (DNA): TGTGCCAGCAGCTTTGGACTAGCGGGAGGGGACATTCAGTACTTC. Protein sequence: CASSFGLAGGDIQYF.

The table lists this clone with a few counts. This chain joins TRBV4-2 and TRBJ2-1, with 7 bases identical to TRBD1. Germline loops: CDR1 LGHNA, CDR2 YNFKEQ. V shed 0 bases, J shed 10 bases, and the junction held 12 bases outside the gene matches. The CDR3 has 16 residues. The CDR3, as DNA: TGTGCCAGCAGCCAAGATACCGGGACAGCGCTTGGGGAGCAGTTCTTC. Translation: CASSQDTGTALGEQFF.

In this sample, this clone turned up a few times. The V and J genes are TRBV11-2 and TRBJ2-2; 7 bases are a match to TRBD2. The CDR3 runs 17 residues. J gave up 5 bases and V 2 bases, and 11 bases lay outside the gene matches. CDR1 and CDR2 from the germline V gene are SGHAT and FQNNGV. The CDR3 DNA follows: TGTGCCAGCAGCTTAACCCTCAGTCTCGGGAGGACCGGGGAGCTGTTTTTT. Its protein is CASSLTLSLGRTGELFF. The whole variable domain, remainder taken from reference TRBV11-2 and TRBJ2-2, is EAGVAQSPRYKIIEKRQSVAFWCNPISGHATLYWYQQILGQGPKLLIQFQNNGVVDDSQLPKDRFSAERLKGVDSTLKIQPAKLEDSAVYLCASSLTLSLGRTGELFFGEGSRLTVL.

The DNA of the CDR3 is TGTGCCAGCAGCCCCGGGACTAGCAATGAGCAGTTCTTC. Protein product: CASSPGTSNEQFF. This chain uses TRBV7-3 with TRBJ2-1, with 8 bases matching TRBD2. V lost 5 bases to trimming and J lost 6 bases; unmatched junction nucleotides: 3. Per germline, CDR1 SGHTA and CDR2 FQGTGA. This CDR3 has 13 residues.

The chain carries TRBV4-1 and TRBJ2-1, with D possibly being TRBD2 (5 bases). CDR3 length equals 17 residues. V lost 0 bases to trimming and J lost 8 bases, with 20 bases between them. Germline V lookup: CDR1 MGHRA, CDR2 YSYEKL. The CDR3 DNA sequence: TGCGCCAGCAGCCAAGATAAGATACTAGTCAGGCGCGATGAGCAGTTCTTC. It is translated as CASSQDKILVRRDEQFF.

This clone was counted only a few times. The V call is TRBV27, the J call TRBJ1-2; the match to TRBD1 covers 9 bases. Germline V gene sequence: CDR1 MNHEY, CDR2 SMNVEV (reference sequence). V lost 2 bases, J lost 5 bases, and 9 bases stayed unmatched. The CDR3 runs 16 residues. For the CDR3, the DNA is TGTGCCAGCAGTTTAGGGTCGGGACAGGGACGTTATGGCTACACCTTC. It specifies CASSLGSGQGRYGYTF.

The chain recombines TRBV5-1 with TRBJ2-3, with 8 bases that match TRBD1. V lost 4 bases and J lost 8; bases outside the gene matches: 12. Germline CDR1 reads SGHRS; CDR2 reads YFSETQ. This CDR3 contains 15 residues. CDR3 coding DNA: TGCGCCAGCAGCCTGGGACAGGCTTCGGGGACTACGCAGTATTTT. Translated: CASSLGQASGTTQYF.

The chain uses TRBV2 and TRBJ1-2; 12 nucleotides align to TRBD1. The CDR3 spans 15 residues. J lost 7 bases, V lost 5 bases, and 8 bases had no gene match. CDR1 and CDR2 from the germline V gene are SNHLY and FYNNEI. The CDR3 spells CASSRPGQGARGYTF. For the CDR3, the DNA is TGTGCCAGCAGTAGACCGGGACAGGGGGCGCGTGGCTACACCTTC.

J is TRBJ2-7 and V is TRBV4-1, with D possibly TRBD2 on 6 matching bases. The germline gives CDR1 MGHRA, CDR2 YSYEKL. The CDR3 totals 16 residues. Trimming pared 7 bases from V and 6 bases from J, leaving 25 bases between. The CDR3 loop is CASNSSVGSSSCEQYF. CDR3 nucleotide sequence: TGCGCCAGCAATTCTAGCGTAGGCTCGTCGTCATGCGAGCAGTACTTC.

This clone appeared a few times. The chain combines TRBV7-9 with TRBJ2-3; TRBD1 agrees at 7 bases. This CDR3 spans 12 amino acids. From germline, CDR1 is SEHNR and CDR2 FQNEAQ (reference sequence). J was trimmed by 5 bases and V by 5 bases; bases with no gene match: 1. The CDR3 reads CASSPGGDTQYF. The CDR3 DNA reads TGTGCCAGCAGCCCAGGGGGAGATACGCAGTATTTT.

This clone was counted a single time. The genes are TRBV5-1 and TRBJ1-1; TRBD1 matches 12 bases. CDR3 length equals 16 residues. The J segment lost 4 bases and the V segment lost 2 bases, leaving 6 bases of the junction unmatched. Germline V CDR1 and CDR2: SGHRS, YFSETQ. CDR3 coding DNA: TGCGCCAGCAGCTTATCGGGACAGGGGGCTACCACTGAAGCTTTCTTT. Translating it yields CASSLSGQGATTEAFF.

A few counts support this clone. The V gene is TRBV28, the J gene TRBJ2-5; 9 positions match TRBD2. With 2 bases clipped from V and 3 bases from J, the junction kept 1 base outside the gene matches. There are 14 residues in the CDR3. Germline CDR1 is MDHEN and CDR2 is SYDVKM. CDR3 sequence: CASSLLAGKETQYF. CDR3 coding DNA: TGTGCCAGCAGTTTACTAGCGGGAAAAGAGACCCAGTACTTC.

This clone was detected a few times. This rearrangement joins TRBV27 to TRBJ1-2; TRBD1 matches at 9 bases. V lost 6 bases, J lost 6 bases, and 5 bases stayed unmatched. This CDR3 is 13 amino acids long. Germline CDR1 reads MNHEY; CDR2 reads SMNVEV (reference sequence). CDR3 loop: CASSPYRGHGYTF. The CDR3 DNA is TGTGCCAGCAGCCCATACAGGGGGCATGGCTACACCTTC.

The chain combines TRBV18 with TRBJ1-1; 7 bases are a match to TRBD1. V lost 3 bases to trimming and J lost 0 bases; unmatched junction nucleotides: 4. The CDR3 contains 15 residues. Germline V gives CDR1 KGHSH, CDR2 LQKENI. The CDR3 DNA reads TGTGCCAGCTCACCTACGACAGGGCTGAACACTGAAGCTTTCTTT. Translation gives CASSPTTGLNTEAFF. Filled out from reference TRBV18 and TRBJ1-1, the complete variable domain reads NAGVMQNPRHLVRRRGQEARLRCSPMKGHSHVYWYRQLPEEGLKFMVYLQKENIIDESGMPKERFSAEFPKEGPSILRIQQVVRGDSAAYFCASSPTTGLNTEAFFGQGTRLTVV.

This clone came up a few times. Here the CDR3 reads CASSSGQGVGEQYF. DNA for the CDR3: TGTGCCAGCAGTTCGGGACAGGGTGTGGGCGAGCAGTACTTC. The rearrangement uses TRBV27 and TRBJ2-7; 9 bases match TRBD1. This CDR3 region has 14 residues. J gave up 6 bases and V 4 bases, and 7 bases lay outside the gene matches. Germline V gene lookup returns CDR1 MNHEY and CDR2 SMNVEV (reference sequence).

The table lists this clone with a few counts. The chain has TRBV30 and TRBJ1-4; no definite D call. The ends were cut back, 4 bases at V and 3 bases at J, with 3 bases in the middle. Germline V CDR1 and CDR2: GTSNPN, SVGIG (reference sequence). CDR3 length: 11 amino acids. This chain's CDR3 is CAWTANEKLFF. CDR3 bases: TGTGCCTGGACAGCTAATGAAAAACTGTTTTTT.

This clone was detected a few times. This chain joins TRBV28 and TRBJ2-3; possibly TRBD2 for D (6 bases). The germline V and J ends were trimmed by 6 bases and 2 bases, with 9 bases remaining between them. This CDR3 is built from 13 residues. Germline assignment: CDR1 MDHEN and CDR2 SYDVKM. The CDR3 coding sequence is TGTGCCAGCAGCCGGCGGGACACAGATACGCAGTATTTT. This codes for CASSRRDTDTQYF.

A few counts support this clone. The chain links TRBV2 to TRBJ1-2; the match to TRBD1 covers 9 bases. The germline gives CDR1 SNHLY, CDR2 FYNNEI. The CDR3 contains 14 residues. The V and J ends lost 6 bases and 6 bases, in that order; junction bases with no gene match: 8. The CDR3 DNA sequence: TGTGCCAGCAGCCGAGACAGGGGGTACCATGGCTACACCTTC. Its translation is CASSRDRGYHGYTF. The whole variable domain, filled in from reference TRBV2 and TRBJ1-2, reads EPEVTQTPSHQVTQMGQEVILRCVPISNHLYFYWYRQILGQKVEFLVSFYNNEISEKSEIFDDQFSVERPDGSNFTLKIRSTKLEDSAMYFCASSRDRGYHGYTFGSGTRLTVV.

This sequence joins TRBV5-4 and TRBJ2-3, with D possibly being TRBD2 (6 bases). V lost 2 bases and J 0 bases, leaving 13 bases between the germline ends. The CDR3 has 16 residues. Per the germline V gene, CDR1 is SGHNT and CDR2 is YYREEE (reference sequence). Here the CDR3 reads CASSLDAGPSTDTQYF. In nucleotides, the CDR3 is TGTGCCAGCAGCTTAGATGCGGGACCAAGCACAGATACGCAGTATTTT.

The CDR3 DNA follows: TGTGCCAGCAGTTATAGTCGGGACAATGAGCAGTTCTTC. The encoded protein is CASSYSRDNEQFF. The chain has TRBV7-3 and TRBJ2-1; D gene uncertain. This CDR3 contains 13 residues. V lost 6 bases, J lost 5 bases, and 11 bases lay in between. Germline lookup yields CDR1 SGHTA and CDR2 FQGTGA.

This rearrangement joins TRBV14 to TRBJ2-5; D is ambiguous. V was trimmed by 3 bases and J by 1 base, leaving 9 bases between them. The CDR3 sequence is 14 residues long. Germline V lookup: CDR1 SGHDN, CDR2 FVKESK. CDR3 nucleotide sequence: TGTGCCAGCAGCCAGAGTCTAAGCCAAGAGACCCAGTACTTC. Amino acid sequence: CASSQSLSQETQYF.

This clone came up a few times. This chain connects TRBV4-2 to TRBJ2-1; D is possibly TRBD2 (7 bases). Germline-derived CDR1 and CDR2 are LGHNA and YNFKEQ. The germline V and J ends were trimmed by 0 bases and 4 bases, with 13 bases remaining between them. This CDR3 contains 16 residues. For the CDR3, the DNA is TGTGCCAGCAGCCAAGAAGGGGGAGGGCCATACAATGAGCAGTTCTTC. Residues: CASSQEGGGPYNEQFF.

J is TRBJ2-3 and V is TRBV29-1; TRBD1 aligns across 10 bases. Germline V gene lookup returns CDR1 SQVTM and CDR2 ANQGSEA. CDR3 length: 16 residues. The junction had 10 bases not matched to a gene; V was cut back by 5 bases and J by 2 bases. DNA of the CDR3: TGCAGCGTTCGTCGGGGGACAGGGGTCGACACAGATACGCAGTATTTT. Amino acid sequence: CSVRRGTGVDTDTQYF.

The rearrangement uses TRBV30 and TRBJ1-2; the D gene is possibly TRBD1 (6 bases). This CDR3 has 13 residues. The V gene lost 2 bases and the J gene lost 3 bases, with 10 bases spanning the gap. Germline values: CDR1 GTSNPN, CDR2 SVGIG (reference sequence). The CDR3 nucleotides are TGTGCCTGGAGTCGGGGGGGCGACTATGGCTACACCTTC. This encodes CAWSRGGDYGYTF.

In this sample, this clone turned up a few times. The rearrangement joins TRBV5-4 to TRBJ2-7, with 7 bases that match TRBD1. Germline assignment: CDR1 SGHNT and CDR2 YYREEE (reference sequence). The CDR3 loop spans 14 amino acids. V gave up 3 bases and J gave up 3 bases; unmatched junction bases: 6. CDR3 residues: CASSSGQDYYEQYF. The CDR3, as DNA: TGTGCCAGCAGCTCCGGACAGGATTACTACGAGCAGTACTTC.